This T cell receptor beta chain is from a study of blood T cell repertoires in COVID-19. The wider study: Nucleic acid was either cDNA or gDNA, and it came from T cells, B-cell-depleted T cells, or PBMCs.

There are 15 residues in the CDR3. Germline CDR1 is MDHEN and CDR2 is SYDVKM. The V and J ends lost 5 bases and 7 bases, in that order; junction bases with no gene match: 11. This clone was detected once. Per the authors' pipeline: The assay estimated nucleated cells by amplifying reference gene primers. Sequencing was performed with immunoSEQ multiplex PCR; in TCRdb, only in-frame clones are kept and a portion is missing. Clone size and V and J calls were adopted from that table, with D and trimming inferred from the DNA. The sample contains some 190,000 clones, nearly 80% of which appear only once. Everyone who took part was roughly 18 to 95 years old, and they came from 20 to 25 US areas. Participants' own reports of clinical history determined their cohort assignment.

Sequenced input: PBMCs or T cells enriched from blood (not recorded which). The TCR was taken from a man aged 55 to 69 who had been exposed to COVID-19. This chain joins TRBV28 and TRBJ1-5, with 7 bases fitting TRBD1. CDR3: CASSDGTVERQPQHF. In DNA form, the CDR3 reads TGTGCCAGCAGTGACGGGACAGTCGAGCGGCAGCCCCAGCATTTT.